The clone carrying this T cell receptor beta chain was counted between two and nine times. After removal of 7 bases from V and 7 bases from J, the junction contained 8 bases not matched to a gene. CDR3 length: 14 amino acids. Per the germline V gene, CDR1 is MNHEY and CDR2 is SMNVEV (reference sequence). One entry per CDR3 protein results from TCRdb running MiXCR on the PCR reads. The table lists about 630,000 distinct CDR3 sequences, around 25% of them singletons. The record originates from a study of molecular identifiers for immune sequencing clone quantification. V usage is TRBV27 and J usage is TRBJ2-1, with 9 bases matching TRBD1. The sample taken for sequencing was naive CD8+ T cells from blood, with Jurkat cell RNA spiked in. The subset: FACS-sorted CD8+CD4-CCR7+CD45RA+ naive T cells. The sequence derives from a human donor in good health. Some libraries in this study had Jurkat cell RNA spiked in. CDR3 bases: TGTGCCAGCAATACAGGGGGCGATGTAAATGAGCAGTTCTTC. It translates to CASNTGGDVNEQFF.